The 2 T cell receptor beta chains below come from one sample, sequenced in a study of blood T cell repertoires in COVID-19. The method was immunoSEQ multiplex PCR; TCRdb's version includes in-frame clones alone and lacks a portion of them. The repertoire holds under 250,000 clones, with 86% as singletons. Sequencing was performed on peripheral blood. The receptor set was obtained from an elderly man with acute or convalescent COVID-19.

The chain is built from TRBV28 and TRBJ2-7; 9 bases fit TRBD1. The CDR3 spans 16 residues. Losses at the gene ends were 6 bases for V and 2 bases for J; bases not matched to a gene: 11. Germline V gene lookup returns CDR1 MDHEN and CDR2 SYDVKM. CDR3 sequence: CASSRTDRTGAYEQYF. In DNA form, the CDR3 reads TGTGCCAGCAGCCGCACCGACCGGACAGGGGCCTACGAGCAGTACTTC.

This chain joins TRBV19 and TRBJ1-4; 10 nucleotides match TRBD1. The V gene end was trimmed by 10 bases and the J gene end by 7 bases; junction bases not matched to a gene: 6. The CDR3 runs to 13 residues. Germline-derived CDR1 and CDR2 are LNHDA and SQIVND (reference sequence). The CDR3 bases are TGTGCCACCCGGACAGGGGGGACTGAAAAACTGTTTTTT. It translates to CATRTGGTEKLFF.